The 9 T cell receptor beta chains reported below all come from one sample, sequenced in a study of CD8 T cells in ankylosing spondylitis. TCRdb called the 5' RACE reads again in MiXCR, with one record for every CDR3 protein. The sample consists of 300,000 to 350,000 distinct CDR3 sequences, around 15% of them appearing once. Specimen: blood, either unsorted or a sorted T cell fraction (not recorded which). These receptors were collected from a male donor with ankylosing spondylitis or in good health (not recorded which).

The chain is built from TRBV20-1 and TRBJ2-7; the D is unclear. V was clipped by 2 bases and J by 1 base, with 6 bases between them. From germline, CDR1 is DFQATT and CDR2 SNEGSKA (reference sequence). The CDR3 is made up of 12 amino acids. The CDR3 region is CSARSPSYEQYF. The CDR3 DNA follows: TGCAGTGCTAGAAGCCCGTCCTACGAGCAGTACTTC.

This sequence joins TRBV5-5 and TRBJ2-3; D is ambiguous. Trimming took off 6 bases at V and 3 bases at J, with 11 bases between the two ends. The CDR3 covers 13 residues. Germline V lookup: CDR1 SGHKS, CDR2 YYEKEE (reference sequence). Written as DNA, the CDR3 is TGTGCCAGCATCCGCGTGGGGACAGATACGCAGTATTTT. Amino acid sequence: CASIRVGTDTQYF.

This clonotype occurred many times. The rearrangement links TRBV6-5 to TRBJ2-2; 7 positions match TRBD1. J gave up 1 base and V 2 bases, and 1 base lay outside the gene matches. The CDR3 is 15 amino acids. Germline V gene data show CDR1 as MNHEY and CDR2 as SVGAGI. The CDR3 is CASSYGDRNTGELFF. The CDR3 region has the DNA TGTGCCAGCAGTTACGGGGACAGGAACACCGGGGAGCTGTTTTTT.

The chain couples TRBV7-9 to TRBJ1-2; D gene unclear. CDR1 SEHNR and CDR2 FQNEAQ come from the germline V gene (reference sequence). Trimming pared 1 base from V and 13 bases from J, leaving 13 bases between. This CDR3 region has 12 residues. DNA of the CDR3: TGTGCCAGCAGCTTAGAAACAGCCCTCGGCACCTTC. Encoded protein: CASSLETALGTF.

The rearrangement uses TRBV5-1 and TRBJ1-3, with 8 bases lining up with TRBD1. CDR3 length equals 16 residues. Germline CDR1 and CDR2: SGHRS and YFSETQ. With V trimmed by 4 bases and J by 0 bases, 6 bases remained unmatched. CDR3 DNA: TGCGCCAGCAGCCGAGGACAGGGCGGCTCTGGAAACACCATATATTTT. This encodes CASSRGQGGSGNTIYF.

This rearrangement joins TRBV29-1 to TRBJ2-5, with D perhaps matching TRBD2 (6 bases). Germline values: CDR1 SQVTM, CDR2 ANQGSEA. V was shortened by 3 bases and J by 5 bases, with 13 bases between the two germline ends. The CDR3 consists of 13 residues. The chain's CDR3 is CSVDTGEGETQYF. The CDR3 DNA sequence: TGCAGCGTTGATACGGGGGAAGGGGAGACCCAGTACTTC.

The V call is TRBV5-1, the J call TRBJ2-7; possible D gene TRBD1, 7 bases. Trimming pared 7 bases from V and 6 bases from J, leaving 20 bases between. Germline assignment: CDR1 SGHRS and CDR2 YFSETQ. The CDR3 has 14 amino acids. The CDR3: CASSRVEGASEQYF. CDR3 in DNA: TGCGCCAGCTCGAGGGTGGAGGGGGCTAGCGAGCAGTACTTC. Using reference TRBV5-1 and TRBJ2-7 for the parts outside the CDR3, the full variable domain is KAGVTQTPRYLIKTRGQQVTLSCSPISGHRSVSWYQQTPGQGLQFLFEYFSETQRNKGNFPGRFSGRQFSNSRSEMNVSTLELGDSALYLCASSRVEGASEQYFGPGTRLTVT.

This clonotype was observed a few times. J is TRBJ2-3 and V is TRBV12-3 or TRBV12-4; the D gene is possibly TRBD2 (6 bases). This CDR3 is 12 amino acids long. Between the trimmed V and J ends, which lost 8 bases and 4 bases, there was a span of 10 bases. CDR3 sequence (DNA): TGTGCCAGCCGGGGGACCTCAGATACGCAGTATTTT. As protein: CASRGTSDTQYF.

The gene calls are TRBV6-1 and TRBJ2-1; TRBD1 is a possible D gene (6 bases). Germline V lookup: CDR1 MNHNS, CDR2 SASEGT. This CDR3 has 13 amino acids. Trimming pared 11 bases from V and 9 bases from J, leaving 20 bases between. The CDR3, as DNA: TGTGCCGGCCACGGTGGGGGCCTCGGTGAGCAGTTCTTC. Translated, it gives CAGHGGGLGEQFF.